The present entry profiles one TCR beta chain with its context. The clone's antigen remains unknown. No base qualities exist here, and no much larger clone lies one base off it. These data come from a study of T cells in Graves' hyperthyroidism and ophthalmopathy (dated by TCRdb to between 2019 and 2020). Notes on the research overall: Peripheral blood samples were taken at initial diagnosis, before any treatment was given. Prospective prediction of ophthalmopathy was tested in an independent validation cohort consisting of about 19 hyperthyroidism patients and some 16 patients who later progressed to ophthalmopathy. Thyroid tissue and blood T-cell repertoires from over 5 Graves' hyperthyroidism patients were also compared in the study. The roughly 90 discovery patients were divided at random into training and test sets in a 7:3 ratio. A discovery cohort of approximately 97 patients, approximately 45 with Graves' ophthalmopathy and about 58 with stable Graves' hyperthyroidism, was used to find distinguishing TCR V-J signatures. The paper describes TCR Vbeta CDR3 sequencing of around 130 peripheral blood samples, made up of some 42 ophthalmopathy patients, 70 to 80 hyperthyroidism patients and 17 progressor patients. After sampling, hyperthyroidism patients received methimazole starting at 30 mg daily, and ophthalmopathy patients received high-dose intravenous methylprednisolone.

V drops 4 bases and J drops 7 bases, leaving 7 bases in between. The CDR3 has 12 amino acids, counting the end cysteine and phenylalanine. Only the CDR3 portion is preserved as DNA: 36 bases, with reading frame beginning at the first base. As encoded in the germline V gene (reference sequence), CDR1 is LNHDA while CDR2 is SQIVND. Ophthalmopathy patients had moderately to severely active disease, Clinical Activity Score of at least 3, NOSPECS grade of at least 4, and duration under 3 months. Patients with uncontrolled infections, other autoimmune diseases, pregnancy or lactation were excluded. Clinical symptoms, serum thyroxine and TRAb, thyroid ultrasound, and orbital computed tomography formed the basis for the diagnoses. PBMCs were separated from over 9 ml of fresh peripheral blood using Ficoll-Paque density gradient centrifugation. Trizol reagent was used to extract total RNA, and RNA quality was then checked on an Agilent 2100 Bioanalyzer.

The TCR beta CDR3 regions were amplified from the RNA transcripts. A first-round RT-PCR of the TCR CDR3 used the HTBI primer set with the Qiagen OneStep RT-PCR kit. A second multiplex PCR round built the libraries, followed by size selection and purification. Sequencing of the libraries was done on an Illumina HiSeq2000 using paired-end 100 bp reads. Per the original workflow: SOAPnuke was used to process the raw data, removing reads that contained adapters or uncalled bases, had a mean Phred below 15, or lacked an exact match to the constant primer or identifier. COPE v1.2.5 was used to merge high-quality paired reads, and clonotypes were defined as unique nucleotide sequences. MiTCR v1.1 was used to align the clonotypes against IMGT TRBV, TRBD and TRBJ reference segments. The analysis was restricted to V-J combinations with a frequency above 0.0001, which together covered 98% to 99.2% of the repertoires. A TCS score was defined as the ratio between F50 (clonal expansion) and ExV (chaos), using BLOSUM62-based TCRdist between CDR3 peptides within each V-J. Welch's t-statistics and random forest reduced 500 to 650 V-J features to roughly 13, which were used in a naive Bayes classifier (R e1071). Clones were called with MiXCR by TCRdb after fastp trimmed the public reads at Q25, and only in-frame beta chains were retained. Under each unique CDR3 protein, matching rows form one entry showing the most common genes and DNA. The V and J calls were not made by the authors but by TCRdb's processing. Within this sample are a few hundred thousand distinct CDR3 sequences, with 15% to 20% of them counted one time only. 2.5% to 4% of the sample is taken by the ten largest.

Overall study results and their limits: No statistical method was used to set the sample size in advance, and investigators knew the group allocation. Most expanded thyroid clonotypes (frequency above 0.001) were also detected in blood, suggesting blood repertoires may reflect thyroid immune responses. Ophthalmopathy was separated from stable hyperthyroidism by a 13 V-J signature model, with roughly 88% sensitivity and approximately 84% specificity obtained in cross-validation and 80%/75% obtained in testing. In validation, the model predicted progression to ophthalmopathy a median of about 6.5 months before onset, with over 55% sensitivity and about 72% specificity.

The clonotype was recovered from a woman aged 40 to 49 with Graves' ophthalmopathy. The V and J segments used are TRBV19 and TRBJ2-2, with the D gene too uncertain to name. Sequenced material: blood. The nucleotides read TGTGCCAGTAGTAACACTTACGGGGAGCTGTTTTTT. Its protein reads: CASSNTYGELFF.